This T cell receptor (beta chain) was sequenced during a study of blood T cells in healthy people across ages. On the study more broadly: With template switching, about one barcoded beta molecule was captured per two T cells. Study findings and constraints: Investigators treated diversity estimates from one million T cells as underestimates. It was the long-lived donors that had more naive CD4+ cells and higher diversity than aged donors.

Germline lookup yields CDR1 SQVTM and CDR2 ANQGSEA. Losses at the gene ends were 6 bases for V and 4 bases for J; bases not matched to a gene: 11. There are 14 residues in the CDR3. Primers used in a second PCR of roughly 7 to 12 cycles were a sample-barcoded 5' primer and a J-beta primer mix. TCRdb processed the 5' RACE reads anew with MiXCR; each CDR3 protein has one entry. In the table there are some 900,000 distinct CDR3 sequences, about 48% of which are singletons. This clonotype turned up a few times. The antigen is not known. V and J are TRBV29-1 and TRBJ2-5; 7 bases line up with TRBD1. This clonotype was obtained from a man aged 30 to 39 in good health. Sequencing used blood. CDR3 sequence: CSVQQGTLIETQYF. DNA for the CDR3: TGCAGCGTACAACAGGGGACGCTAATAGAGACCCAGTACTTC.